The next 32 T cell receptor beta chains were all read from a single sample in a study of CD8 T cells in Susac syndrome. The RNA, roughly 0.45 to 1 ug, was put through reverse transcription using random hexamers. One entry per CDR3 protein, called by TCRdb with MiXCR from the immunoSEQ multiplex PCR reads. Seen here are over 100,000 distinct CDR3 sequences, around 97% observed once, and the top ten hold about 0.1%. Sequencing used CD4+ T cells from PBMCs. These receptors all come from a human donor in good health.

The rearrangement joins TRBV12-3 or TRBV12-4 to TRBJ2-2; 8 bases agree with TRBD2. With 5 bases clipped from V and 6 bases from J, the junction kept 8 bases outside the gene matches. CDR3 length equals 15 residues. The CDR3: CASSPTGGAPGELFF. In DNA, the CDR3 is TGTGCCAGCAGTCCGACGGGGGGGGCTCCCGGGGAGCTGTTTTTT.

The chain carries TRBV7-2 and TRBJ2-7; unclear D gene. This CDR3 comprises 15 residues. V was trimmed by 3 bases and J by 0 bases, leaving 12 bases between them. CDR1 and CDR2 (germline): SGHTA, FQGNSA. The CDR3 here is CASSFWDSSSYEQYF. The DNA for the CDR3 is TGTGCCAGCAGCTTCTGGGATTCGTCCTCCTACGAGCAGTACTTC.

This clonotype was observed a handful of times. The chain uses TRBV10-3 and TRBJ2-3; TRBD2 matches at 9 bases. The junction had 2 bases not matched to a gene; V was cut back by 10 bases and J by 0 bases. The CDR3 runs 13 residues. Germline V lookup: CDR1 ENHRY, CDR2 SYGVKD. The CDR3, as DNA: TGTGCCAGCGGGAGGGACAGCACAGATACGCAGTATTTT. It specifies CASGRDSTDTQYF.

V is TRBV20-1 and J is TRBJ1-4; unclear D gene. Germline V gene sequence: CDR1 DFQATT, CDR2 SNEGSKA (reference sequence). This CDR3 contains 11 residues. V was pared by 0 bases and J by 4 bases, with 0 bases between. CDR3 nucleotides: TGCAGTGCTAGAGATAATGAAAAACTGTTTTTT. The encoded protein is CSARDNEKLFF.

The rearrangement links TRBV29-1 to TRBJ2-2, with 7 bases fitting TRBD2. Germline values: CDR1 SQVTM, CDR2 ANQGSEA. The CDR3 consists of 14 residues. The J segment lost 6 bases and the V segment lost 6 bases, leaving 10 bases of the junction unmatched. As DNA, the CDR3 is TGCAGCGTGGGGACGGTGGCGGGGGCCGGGGAGCTGTTTTTT. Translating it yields CSVGTVAGAGELFF.

DNA for the CDR3: TGTGCCAGTAGTATCGGAAGGGGGGTAAAAAACCAGCCCCAGCATTTT. This encodes CASSIGRGVKNQPQHF. The gene calls are TRBV19 and TRBJ1-5, with TRBD1 as a possible D gene (6 bases). CDR1 is LNHDA and CDR2 is SQIVND in the germline V gene (reference sequence). With 3 bases removed from V and 7 bases from J, the gap between germline ends came to 19 bases. The CDR3 runs 16 residues.

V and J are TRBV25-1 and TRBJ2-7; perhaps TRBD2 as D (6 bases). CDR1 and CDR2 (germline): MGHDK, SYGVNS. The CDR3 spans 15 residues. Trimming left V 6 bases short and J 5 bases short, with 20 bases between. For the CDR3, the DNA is TGTGCCAGCAGGGTTACAGGCGGGGCCTTCCACGAGCAGTACTTC. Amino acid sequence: CASRVTGGAFHEQYF.

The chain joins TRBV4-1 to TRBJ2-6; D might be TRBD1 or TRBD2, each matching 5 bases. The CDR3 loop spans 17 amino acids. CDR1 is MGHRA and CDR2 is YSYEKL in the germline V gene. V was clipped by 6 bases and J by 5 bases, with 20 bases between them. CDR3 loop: CASRKVVGELWANVLTF. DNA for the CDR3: TGCGCCAGCAGGAAAGTCGTAGGGGAGCTCTGGGCCAACGTCCTGACTTTC.

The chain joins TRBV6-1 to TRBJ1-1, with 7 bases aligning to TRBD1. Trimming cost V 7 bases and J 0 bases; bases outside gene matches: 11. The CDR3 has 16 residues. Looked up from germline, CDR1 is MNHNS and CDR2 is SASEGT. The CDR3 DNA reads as TGTGCCAGCATATACCGTGGGACAGCCATGAACACTGAAGCTTTCTTT. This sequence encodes CASIYRGTAMNTEAFF.

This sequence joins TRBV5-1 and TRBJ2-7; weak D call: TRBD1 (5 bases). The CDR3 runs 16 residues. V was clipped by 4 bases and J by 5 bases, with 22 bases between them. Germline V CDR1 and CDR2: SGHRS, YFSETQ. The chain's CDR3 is CASSLTTGQQVHEQYF. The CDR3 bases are TGCGCCAGCAGCCTCACCACGGGTCAACAGGTGCACGAGCAGTACTTC.

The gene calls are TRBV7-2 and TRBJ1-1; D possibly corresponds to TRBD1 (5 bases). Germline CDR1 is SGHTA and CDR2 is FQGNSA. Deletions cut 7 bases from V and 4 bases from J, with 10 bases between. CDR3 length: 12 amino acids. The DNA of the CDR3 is TGTGCCAGCACCTCGGGGGGCACTGAAGCTTTCTTT. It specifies CASTSGGTEAFF.

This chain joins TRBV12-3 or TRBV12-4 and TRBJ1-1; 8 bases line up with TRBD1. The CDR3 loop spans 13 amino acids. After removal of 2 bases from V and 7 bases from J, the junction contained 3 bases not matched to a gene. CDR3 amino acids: CASSLQGANEAFF. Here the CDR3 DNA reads TGTGCCAGCAGTTTACAGGGGGCTAATGAAGCTTTCTTT.

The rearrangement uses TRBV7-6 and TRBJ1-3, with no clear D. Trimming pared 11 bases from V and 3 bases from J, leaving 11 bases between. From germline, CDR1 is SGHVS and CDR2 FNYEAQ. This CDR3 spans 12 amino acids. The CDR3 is CAASWGGNTIYF. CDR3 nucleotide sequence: TGTGCCGCCTCCTGGGGTGGAAACACCATATATTTT.

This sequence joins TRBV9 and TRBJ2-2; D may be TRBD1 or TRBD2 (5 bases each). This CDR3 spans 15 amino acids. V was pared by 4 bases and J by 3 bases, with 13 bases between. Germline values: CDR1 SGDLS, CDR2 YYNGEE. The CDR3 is CASSIRGRDTGELFF. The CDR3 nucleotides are TGTGCCAGCAGCATCCGGGGCCGAGACACCGGGGAGCTGTTTTTT. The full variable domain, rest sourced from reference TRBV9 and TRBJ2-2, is DSGVTQTPKHLITATGQRVTLRCSPRSGDLSVYWYQQSLDQGLQFLIQYYNGEERAKGNILERFSAQQFPDLHSELNLSSLELGDSALYFCASSIRGRDTGELFFGEGSRLTVL.

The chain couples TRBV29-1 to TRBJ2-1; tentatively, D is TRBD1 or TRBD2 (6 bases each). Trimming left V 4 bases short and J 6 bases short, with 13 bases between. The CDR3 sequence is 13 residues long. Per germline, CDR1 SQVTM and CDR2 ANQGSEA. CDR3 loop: CSVAHGGGNEQFF. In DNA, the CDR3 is TGCAGCGTTGCCCACGGGGGCGGCAATGAGCAGTTCTTC.

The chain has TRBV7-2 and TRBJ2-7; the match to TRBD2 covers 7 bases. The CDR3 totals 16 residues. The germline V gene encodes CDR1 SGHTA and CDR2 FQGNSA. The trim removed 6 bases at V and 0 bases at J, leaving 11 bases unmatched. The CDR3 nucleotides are TGTGCCAGCAGTCACCTCCTAGCGGCTTCCTCCTACGAGCAGTACTTC. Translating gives CASSHLLAASSYEQYF. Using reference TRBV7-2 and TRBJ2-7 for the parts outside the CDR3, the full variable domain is GAGVSQSPSNKVTEKGKDVELRCDPISGHTALYWYRQSLGQGLEFLIYFQGNSAPDKSGLPSDRFSAERTGGSVSTLTIQRTQQEDSAVYLCASSHLLAASSYEQYFGPGTRLTVT.

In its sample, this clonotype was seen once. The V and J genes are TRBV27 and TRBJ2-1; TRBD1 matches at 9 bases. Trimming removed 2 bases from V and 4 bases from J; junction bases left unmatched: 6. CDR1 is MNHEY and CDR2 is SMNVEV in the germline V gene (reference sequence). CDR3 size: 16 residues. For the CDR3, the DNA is TGTGCCAGCAGTTTAACAGGGGGCAGTCGGTACAATGAGCAGTTCTTC. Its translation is CASSLTGGSRYNEQFF.

The DNA for the CDR3 is TGTGCCAGCAGTTTTCCGCTAGAGACCCAGTACTTC. Translating it yields CASSFPLETQYF. This rearrangement joins TRBV12-3 or TRBV12-4 to TRBJ2-5; D is unclear. CDR3 size: 12 residues. V lost 3 bases and J 4 bases, leaving 6 bases between the germline ends.

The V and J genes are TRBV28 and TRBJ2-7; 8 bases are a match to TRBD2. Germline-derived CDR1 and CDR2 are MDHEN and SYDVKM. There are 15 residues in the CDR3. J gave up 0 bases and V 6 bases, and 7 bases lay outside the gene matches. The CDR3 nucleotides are TGTGCCAGCAGCCCAGCGGGAGTCACCTCCTACGAGCAGTACTTC. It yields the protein CASSPAGVTSYEQYF.

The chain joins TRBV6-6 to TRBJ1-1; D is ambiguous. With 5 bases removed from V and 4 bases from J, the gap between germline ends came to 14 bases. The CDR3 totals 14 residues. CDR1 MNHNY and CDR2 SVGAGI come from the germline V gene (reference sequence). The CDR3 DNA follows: TGTGCCAGCAGTCCAGCCCTCGAGGGCACTGAAGCTTTCTTT. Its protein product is CASSPALEGTEAFF.

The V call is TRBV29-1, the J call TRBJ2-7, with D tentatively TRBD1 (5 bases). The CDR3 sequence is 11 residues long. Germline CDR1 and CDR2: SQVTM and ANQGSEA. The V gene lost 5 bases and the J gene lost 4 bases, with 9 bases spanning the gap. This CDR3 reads CSVCDSYEQYF. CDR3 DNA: TGCAGCGTTTGCGACAGTTACGAGCAGTACTTC.

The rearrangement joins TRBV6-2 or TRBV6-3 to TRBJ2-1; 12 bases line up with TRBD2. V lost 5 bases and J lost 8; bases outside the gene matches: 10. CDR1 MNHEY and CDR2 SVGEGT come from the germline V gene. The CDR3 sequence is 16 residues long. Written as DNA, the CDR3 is TGTGCCAGCAGTCGACGACTAGCGGGAGTTCTAGATGAGCAGTTCTTC. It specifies CASSRRLAGVLDEQFF.

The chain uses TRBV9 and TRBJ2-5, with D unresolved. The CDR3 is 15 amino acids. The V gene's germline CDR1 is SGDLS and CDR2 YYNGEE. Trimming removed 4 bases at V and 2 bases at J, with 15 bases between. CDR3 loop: CASSPTPGRQETQYF. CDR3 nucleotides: TGTGCCAGCAGCCCGACCCCCGGACGGCAAGAGACCCAGTACTTC.

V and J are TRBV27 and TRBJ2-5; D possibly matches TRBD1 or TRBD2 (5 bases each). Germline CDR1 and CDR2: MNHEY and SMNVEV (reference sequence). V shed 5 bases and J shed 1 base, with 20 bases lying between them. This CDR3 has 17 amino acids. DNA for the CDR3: TGTGCCAGCAGTCCGAGGACTGTAGGGGTTGTCCAAGAGACCCAGTACTTC. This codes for CASSPRTVGVVQETQYF.

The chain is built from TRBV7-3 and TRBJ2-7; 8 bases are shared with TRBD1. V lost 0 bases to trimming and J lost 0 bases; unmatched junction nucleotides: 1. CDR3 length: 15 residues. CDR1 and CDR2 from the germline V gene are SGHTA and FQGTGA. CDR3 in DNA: TGTGCCAGCAGCTTAACCGGGACAGGCTCCTACGAGCAGTACTTC. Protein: CASSLTGTGSYEQYF.

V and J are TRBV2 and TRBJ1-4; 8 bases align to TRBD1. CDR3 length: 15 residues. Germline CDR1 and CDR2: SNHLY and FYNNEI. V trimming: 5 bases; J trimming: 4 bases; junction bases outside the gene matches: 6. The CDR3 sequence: CASSQQGANNEKLFF. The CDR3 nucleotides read TGTGCCAGCAGTCAGCAGGGGGCGAATAATGAAAAACTGTTTTTT.

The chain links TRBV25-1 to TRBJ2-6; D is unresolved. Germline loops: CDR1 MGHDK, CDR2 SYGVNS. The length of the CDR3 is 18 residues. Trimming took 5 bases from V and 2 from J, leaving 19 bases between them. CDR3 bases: TGTGCCAGCAGTCGACCTGCTGAGTCTGGCCCTGGGGCCAACGTCCTGACTTTC. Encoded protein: CASSRPAESGPGANVLTF.

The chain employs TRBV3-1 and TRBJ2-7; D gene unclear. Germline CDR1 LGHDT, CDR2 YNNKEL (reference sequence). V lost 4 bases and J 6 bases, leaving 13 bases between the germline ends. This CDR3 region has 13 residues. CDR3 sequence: CASSREKVGEQYF. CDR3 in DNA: TGTGCCAGCAGCCGAGAGAAGGTCGGCGAGCAGTACTTC.

CDR3 bases: TGTGCCACCAGCAGGGGACTCATTATCGATGAGCAGTTCTTC. Amino acids: CATSRGLIIDEQFF. The chain carries TRBV15 and TRBJ2-1; TRBD2 might be the D (6 bases). Looked up from germline, CDR1 is LNHNV and CDR2 is YYDKDF (reference sequence). V gave up 3 bases and J gave up 8 bases, with 14 bases separating them. The CDR3 is 14 amino acids.

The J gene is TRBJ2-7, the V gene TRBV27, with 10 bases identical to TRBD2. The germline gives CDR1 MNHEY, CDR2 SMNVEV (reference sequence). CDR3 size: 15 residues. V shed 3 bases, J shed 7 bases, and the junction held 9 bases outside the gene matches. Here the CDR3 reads CASSLWSGRGAEQYF. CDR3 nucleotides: TGTGCCAGCAGTTTGTGGAGCGGGAGGGGGGCTGAGCAGTACTTC.

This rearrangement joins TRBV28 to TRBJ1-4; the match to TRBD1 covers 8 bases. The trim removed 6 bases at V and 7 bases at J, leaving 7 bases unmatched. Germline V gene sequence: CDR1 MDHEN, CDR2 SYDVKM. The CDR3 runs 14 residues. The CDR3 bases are TGTGCCAGCAGAGCAGACAGGGGAGTTGAAAAACTGTTTTTT. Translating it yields CASRADRGVEKLFF.

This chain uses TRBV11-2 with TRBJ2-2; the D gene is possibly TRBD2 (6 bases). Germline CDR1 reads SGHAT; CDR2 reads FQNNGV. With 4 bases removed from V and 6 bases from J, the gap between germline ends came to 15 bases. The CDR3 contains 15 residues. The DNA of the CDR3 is TGTGCCAGCAGCTCCGCGGGGTCGGGGCCCGGGGAGCTGTTTTTT. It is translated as CASSSAGSGPGELFF. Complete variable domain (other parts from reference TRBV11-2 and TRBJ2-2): EAGVAQSPRYKIIEKRQSVAFWCNPISGHATLYWYQQILGQGPKLLIQFQNNGVVDDSQLPKDRFSAERLKGVDSTLKIQPAKLEDSAVYLCASSSAGSGPGELFFGEGSRLTVL.